A single sample is the source of the 15 T cell receptor beta chains below, sequenced in a study of PD-1 blockade in classical Hodgkin lymphoma. Clones were read by immunoSEQ multiplex PCR, and TCRdb kept only the in-frame ones, dropping some. The sample records under 110,000 clones, about 89% being singletons. Every patient relapsed after autologous stem cell transplantation, and brentuximab vedotin exposure varied. Sequences were derived from peripheral blood mononuclear cells (PBMCs), sampled before the second cycle of nivolumab. These receptors all come from a human donor with classical Hodgkin lymphoma.

The rearrangement joins TRBV27 to TRBJ2-3; D is perhaps TRBD1 (5 bases). Trimming shortened V by 4 bases and J by 7 bases, and 12 bases separated the two germline ends. The CDR3 is 13 residues long. CDR1 and CDR2 from the germline V gene are MNHEY and SMNVEV (reference sequence). The CDR3 here is CASSSHQGNTQYF. As DNA, the CDR3 is TGTGCCAGCAGTTCCCATCAGGGAAATACGCAGTATTTT.

The rearrangement uses TRBV6-5 and TRBJ1-1, with D possibly TRBD1 on 6 matching bases. The CDR3 consists of 15 residues. Between the trimmed V and J ends, which lost 4 bases and 1 base, there was a span of 13 bases. CDR1 is MNHEY, CDR2 SVGAGI, per germline. The chain's CDR3 is CASSLVRGWNTEAFF. The CDR3 nucleotides read TGTGCCAGCAGTTTAGTCAGGGGCTGGAACACTGAAGCTTTCTTT.

V and J are TRBV5-1 and TRBJ1-4, with unresolved D. CDR1 and CDR2 from the germline V gene are SGHRS and YFSETQ. This CDR3 is built from 16 residues. The V gene lost 0 bases and the J gene lost 5 bases, with 14 bases spanning the gap. The chain's CDR3 is CASSLAVRVLNEKLFF. CDR3 nucleotides: TGCGCCAGCAGCTTGGCAGTACGGGTACTGAATGAAAAACTGTTTTTT. Supplemented by reference TRBV5-1 and TRBJ1-4, the full variable domain reads KAGVTQTPRYLIKTRGQQVTLSCSPISGHRSVSWYQQTPGQGLQFLFEYFSETQRNKGNFPGRFSGRQFSNSRSEMNVSTLELGDSALYLCASSLAVRVLNEKLFFGSGTQLSVL.

The chain recombines TRBV29-1 with TRBJ2-2, with 9 bases fitting TRBD2. The CDR3 sequence is 14 residues long. V was clipped by 6 bases and J by 4 bases; unmatched bases: 6. The V gene's germline CDR1 is SQVTM and CDR2 ANQGSEA. The DNA for the CDR3 is TGCAGCGTCACCGGGACTAGCTTCACCGGGGAGCTGTTTTTT. Protein product: CSVTGTSFTGELFF.

The J gene is TRBJ1-1, the V gene TRBV28; 9 nucleotides line up with TRBD1. CDR3 size: 14 residues. Losses at the gene ends were 7 bases for V and 11 bases for J; bases not matched to a gene: 14. The germline CDR1 and CDR2 sequences are MDHEN and SYDVKM. CDR3 in amino acids: CASNLQGAEVRAFF. The CDR3, as DNA: TGTGCCAGCAACCTACAGGGGGCCGAGGTAAGGGCTTTCTTT.

The chain is built from TRBV18 and TRBJ2-2; tentative D call: TRBD1 (6 bases). The V end was cut by 1 base, the J end by 0 bases, with 9 bases between. CDR3 length: 16 residues. CDR1 and CDR2 (germline): KGHSH, LQKENI. In nucleotides, the CDR3 is TGTGCCAGCTCACCACGGACAGCCGCGAACACCGGGGAGCTGTTTTTT. It yields the protein CASSPRTAANTGELFF.

This clone occurred a few times. V usage is TRBV6-6 and J usage is TRBJ1-2; D is perhaps TRBD1 (6 bases). Trimming took 3 bases from V and 6 from J, leaving 14 bases between them. The CDR3 length is 14 residues. Germline CDR1 is MNHNY and CDR2 is SVGAGI (reference sequence). The CDR3 bases are TGTGCCAGCAGTTATGGTCCGGGGGGGCATGGCTACACCTTC. Protein: CASSYGPGGHGYTF.

Only one count was recorded for this clone. The chain combines TRBV19 with TRBJ2-5; D may match TRBD1 or TRBD2 (5 bases each). Trimming shortened V by 3 bases and J by 5 bases, and 19 bases separated the two germline ends. CDR1 and CDR2 (germline): LNHDA, SQIVND (reference sequence). The CDR3 runs 16 residues. The CDR3 reads CASSMVSGTGDETQYF. For the CDR3, the DNA is TGTGCCAGTAGTATGGTTAGTGGGACCGGTGACGAGACCCAGTACTTC.

This chain connects TRBV5-6 to TRBJ2-5; D is undetermined. Trimming cost V 2 bases and J 7 bases, with 15 bases left between them. This CDR3 has 14 residues. Germline CDR1 reads SGHDT; CDR2 reads YYEEEE. CDR3 amino acids: CASSFNLGRWTQYF. The CDR3 bases are TGTGCCAGCAGCTTTAATCTTGGACGTTGGACCCAGTACTTC. Based on the CDR3 plus reference TRBV5-6 and TRBJ2-5, the full variable domain is DAGVTQSPTHLIKTRGQQVTLRCSPKSGHDTVSWYQQALGQGPQFIFQYYEEEERQRGNFPDRFSGHQFPNYSSELNVNALLLGDSALYLCASSFNLGRWTQYFGPGTRLLVL.

V gene TRBV7-9 combines with J gene TRBJ1-1; D is unresolved. In germline, CDR1 is SEHNR, CDR2 FQNEAQ (reference sequence). The V gene lost 4 bases and the J gene lost 0 bases, with 12 bases spanning the gap. The CDR3 loop spans 15 amino acids. CDR3 sequence (DNA): TGTGCCAGCAGCTCAAACCGCGGAATGAACACTGAAGCTTTCTTT. Its protein is CASSSNRGMNTEAFF.

The chain is built from TRBV27 and TRBJ1-5, with unresolved D. V lost 1 base and J 5 bases, leaving 6 bases between the germline ends. The CDR3 runs 13 residues. CDR1 MNHEY and CDR2 SMNVEV come from the germline V gene (reference sequence). The CDR3 loop reads CASSLLLDQPQHF. As DNA, the CDR3 is TGTGCCAGCAGTTTATTACTGGATCAGCCCCAGCATTTT.

This clone was seen just once. The rearrangement uses TRBV7-6 and TRBJ2-7, with 8 bases lining up with TRBD2. The germline CDR1 and CDR2 sequences are SGHVS and FNYEAQ. This CDR3 spans 13 amino acids. V shed 3 bases, J shed 3 bases, and the junction held 1 base outside the gene matches. CDR3 protein: CASSLAGGYEQYF. The CDR3 DNA is TGTGCCAGCAGCTTGGCGGGGGGCTACGAGCAGTACTTC.

The chain uses TRBV6-5 and TRBJ1-2, with D possibly TRBD1 on 6 matching bases. The CDR3 consists of 14 residues. The germline V and J ends were trimmed by 6 bases and 4 bases, with 15 bases remaining between them. Germline V gene lookup returns CDR1 MNHEY and CDR2 SVGAGI. CDR3 amino acids: CASRRGGLSYGYTF. The DNA for the CDR3 is TGTGCCAGCAGGCGGGGGGGGCTGAGCTATGGCTACACCTTC.

The CDR3 loop is CASSVGSQETQYF. The CDR3 DNA reads TGTGCCAGCAGCGTCGGGAGCCAAGAGACCCAGTACTTC. This chain uses TRBV13 with TRBJ2-5; tentative D call: TRBD2 (6 bases). Germline CDR1 is PRHDT and CDR2 is FYEKMQ (reference sequence). Trimming shortened V by 5 bases and J by 1 base, and 8 bases separated the two germline ends. The CDR3 is 13 amino acids.

The V call is TRBV7-2, the J call TRBJ1-2, with D uncertain. The CDR3 runs to 16 residues. From germline, CDR1 is SGHTA and CDR2 FQGNSA. V was cut by 1 base and J by 5 bases, with 17 bases left in between. CDR3 DNA sequence: TGTGCCAGCAGCTTAGGAGTGAGGGTGACCTTATATGGCTACACCTTC. The encoded protein is CASSLGVRVTLYGYTF.